The 22 T cell receptor beta chains below were found in one sample sequenced in a study of CD8+ T cells in alopecia areata. RNA extraction and reverse transcription yielded cDNA as sequencing template. TCRdb's copy holds only in-frame clones and misses some; the assay was immunoSEQ multiplex PCR. The table includes around 160,000 clones, 80% to 90% detected once. The sample consisted of CD8+ T cells sorted from blood, taken at week 0. The receptor source for this set is a human donor with alopecia areata.

This chain joins TRBV27 and TRBJ2-1; no clear D. The V end lost 0 bases, the J end lost 9 bases, and 15 bases lay between the germline ends. CDR3 length: 15 amino acids. Germline V CDR1 and CDR2: MNHEY, SMNVEV (reference sequence). The CDR3 region has the DNA TGTGCCAGCAGTTTATCAAGAGCCGGGTCGGGTGAGCAGTTCTTC. Its protein product is CASSLSRAGSGEQFF.

This rearrangement joins TRBV5-6 to TRBJ2-2; TRBD1 matches at 9 bases. This CDR3 has 15 residues. Germline V gene sequence: CDR1 SGHDT, CDR2 YYEEEE. Trimming removed 4 bases from V and 5 bases from J; junction bases left unmatched: 6. Here the CDR3 reads CASSHGTGSTGELFF. The CDR3 region has the DNA TGTGCCAGCAGCCACGGGACAGGGTCTACCGGGGAGCTGTTTTTT.

The CDR3 reads CAISGGGIRYPDYNEQFF. The CDR3, as DNA: TGTGCCATCAGCGGAGGGGGAATTAGATACCCCGATTACAATGAGCAGTTCTTC. The chain is built from TRBV10-3 and TRBJ2-1, with D possibly being TRBD1 or TRBD2 (6 bases each). CDR3 length: 18 residues. Germline-derived CDR1 and CDR2 are ENHRY and SYGVKD. Trimming stripped 6 bases from V and 4 bases from J, with 25 bases between.

The gene calls are TRBV6-1 and TRBJ2-7, with D tentatively TRBD1 (6 bases). The CDR3 has 12 amino acids. The V and J ends lost 2 bases and 7 bases respectively, with 9 bases between them. The germline V gene has CDR1 MNHNS and CDR2 SASEGT. The CDR3 DNA follows: TGTGCCAGCAGTGAACCCGACAGGGAGCAGTACTTC. This translates into CASSEPDREQYF.

The V gene is TRBV19, the J gene TRBJ2-2; unclear D gene. This CDR3 spans 16 amino acids. Germline V lookup: CDR1 LNHDA, CDR2 SQIVND (reference sequence). The germline V and J ends were trimmed by 0 bases and 9 bases, with 17 bases remaining between them. In DNA, the CDR3 is TGTGCCAGTAGTATAGATGCATCGGCCGGTATGCGGGAGCTGTTTTTT. As protein: CASSIDASAGMRELFF.

The chain carries TRBV5-4 and TRBJ2-1; maybe TRBD1 (6 bases). This CDR3 comprises 13 residues. The V and J ends lost 3 bases and 9 bases respectively, with 13 bases between them. Looked up from germline, CDR1 is SGHNT and CDR2 is YYREEE (reference sequence). CDR3 in DNA: TGTGCCAGCAGCTCGACTCTAGGGGGTGAGCAGTTCTTC. It encodes CASSSTLGGEQFF.

The chain recombines TRBV7-3 with TRBJ2-3, with D maybe TRBD2 (5 bases). The V end was cut by 1 base, the J end by 3 bases, with 11 bases between. The germline gives CDR1 SGHTA, CDR2 FQGTGA. The CDR3 runs to 15 residues. The CDR3: CASSLIGSGTDTQYF. CDR3 nucleotide sequence: TGTGCCAGCAGCTTAATTGGCTCGGGGACAGATACGCAGTATTTT.

The gene calls are TRBV7-9 and TRBJ2-7, with a weak D call TRBD2 (7 bases). This CDR3 comprises 14 residues. Germline assignment: CDR1 SEHNR and CDR2 FQNEAQ (reference sequence). V lost 0 bases and J lost 5, with 11 bases in between. DNA of the CDR3: TGTGCCAGCAGCTTAGCGGGGGGGCCCAACGAGCAGTACTTC. It specifies CASSLAGGPNEQYF.

J is TRBJ2-7 and V is TRBV29-1; TRBD2 is a possible D gene (6 bases). The germline gives CDR1 SQVTM, CDR2 ANQGSEA. Trimming took 7 bases from V and 1 from J, leaving 17 bases between them. The CDR3 loop spans 14 amino acids. The CDR3, as DNA: TGCAGCGCCTTGGAGGGAAGTTTATCCTACGAGCAGTACTTC. Residues: CSALEGSLSYEQYF.

The CDR3 sequence is CASSETGLTYEQYF. CDR3 DNA sequence: TGCGCCAGCAGTGAGACCGGACTCACCTACGAGCAGTACTTC. The chain is built from TRBV10-1 and TRBJ2-7; D is possibly TRBD2 (5 bases). The germline V gene encodes CDR1 WNHNN and CDR2 SYGVQD (reference sequence). The CDR3 contains 14 residues. Trimming took off 2 bases at V and 2 bases at J, with 10 bases between the two ends.

J is TRBJ2-1 and V is TRBV29-1; 12 bases fit TRBD2. There are 15 residues in the CDR3. Germline assignment: CDR1 SQVTM and CDR2 ANQGSEA. The trim removed 6 bases at V and 4 bases at J, leaving 7 bases unmatched. This CDR3 reads CSVVIGTSGYNEQFF. The CDR3 DNA reads TGCAGCGTCGTAATCGGGACTAGCGGGTACAATGAGCAGTTCTTC.

As DNA, the CDR3 is TGTGCCAGCAGTTTATCTAGCGGAACCTACGAGCAGTACTTC. Translation gives CASSLSSGTYEQYF. This sequence joins TRBV27 and TRBJ2-7, with D possibly matching TRBD2 (6 bases). The germline V gene has CDR1 MNHEY and CDR2 SMNVEV (reference sequence). The CDR3 is 14 residues long. V shed 0 bases and J shed 2 bases, with 8 bases lying between them.

The chain is built from TRBV7-8 and TRBJ2-1, with no clear D. Per the germline V gene, CDR1 is SGHVS and CDR2 is FQNEAQ. This CDR3 comprises 14 residues. Trimming shortened V by 0 bases and J by 8 bases, and 11 bases separated the two germline ends. In nucleotides, the CDR3 is TGTGCCAGCAGCTTAGCGCTGTTGCGCGATGAGCAGTTCTTC. It translates to CASSLALLRDEQFF.

This rearrangement joins TRBV7-6 to TRBJ2-1, with D perhaps matching TRBD1 (5 bases). The germline V gene encodes CDR1 SGHVS and CDR2 FNYEAQ. V lost 1 base and J 7 bases, leaving 17 bases between the germline ends. CDR3 size: 16 residues. The CDR3 loop reads CASSLGPGVKGNEQFF. The CDR3 DNA reads TGTGCCAGCAGCTTAGGTCCTGGGGTGAAGGGGAATGAGCAGTTCTTC. The whole variable domain, remainder taken from reference TRBV7-6 and TRBJ2-1, is GAGVSQSPRYKVTKRGQDVALRCDPISGHVSLYWYRQALGQGPEFLTYFNYEAQQDKSGLPNDRFSAERPEGSISTLTIQRTEQRDSAMYRCASSLGPGVKGNEQFFGPGTRLTVL.

About this clone itself: One end of the junction fails to match germline, which may point to a read error. This sequence joins TRBV11-2 and TRBJ2-1; 9 nucleotides line up with TRBD1. The V gene's germline CDR1 is SGHAT and CDR2 FQNNGV. This CDR3 region has 18 residues. CDR3 in amino acids: CASSLEVVGGQGIFPTIF. The CDR3 DNA reads as TGTGCCAGCAGCTTAGAGGTAGTTGGAGGACAGGGGATTTTCCCTACCATCTTC.

The genes are TRBV5-6 and TRBJ2-1; TRBD2 aligns across 10 bases. CDR1 and CDR2 (germline): SGHDT, YYEEEE. With V trimmed by 0 bases and J by 10 bases, 4 bases remained unmatched. The CDR3 runs 14 residues. CDR3 sequence reads: CASSLELAGHEQFF. CDR3 in DNA: TGTGCCAGCAGCTTGGAACTAGCGGGACACGAGCAGTTCTTC.

The chain employs TRBV30 and TRBJ2-7; tentatively, D is TRBD1 (5 bases). CDR1 and CDR2 from the germline V gene are GTSNPN and SVGIG (reference sequence). The CDR3 totals 14 residues. The V gene lost 3 bases and the J gene lost 5 bases, with 17 bases spanning the gap. The chain's CDR3 is CAWSMTAVDDEQYF. The CDR3 DNA reads as TGTGCCTGGAGCATGACAGCCGTGGACGACGAGCAGTACTTC. Drawing the rest from reference TRBV30 and TRBJ2-7, the complete variable domain is SQTIHQWPATLVQPVGSPLSLECTVEGTSNPNLYWYRQAAGRGLQLLFYSVGIGQISSEVPQNLSASRPQDRQFILSSKKLLLSDSGFYLCAWSMTAVDDEQYFGPGTRLTVT.

The rearrangement links TRBV11-2 to TRBJ2-6; D uncertain. Trimming pared 0 bases from V and 0 bases from J, leaving 18 bases between. This CDR3 is built from 20 residues. Germline V CDR1 and CDR2: SGHAT, FQNNGV. The CDR3 nucleotides read TGTGCCAGCAGCTTAGATTCCTTTGGGCAGTCGTCCTCTGGGGCCAACGTCCTGACTTTC. Its protein product is CASSLDSFGQSSSGANVLTF.

The rearrangement uses TRBV2 and TRBJ1-2, with 10 bases identical to TRBD1. CDR1 and CDR2 from the germline V gene are SNHLY and FYNNEI. The CDR3 has 13 residues. Trimming removed 10 bases from V and 2 bases from J; junction bases left unmatched: 4. The CDR3 DNA reads as TGTGCCATCGCGGACAGGGGGAACTATGGCTACACCTTC. It encodes CAIADRGNYGYTF.

V usage is TRBV9 and J usage is TRBJ2-1; D possibly corresponds to TRBD2 (6 bases). Trimming pared 5 bases from V and 0 bases from J, leaving 15 bases between. The germline V gene has CDR1 SGDLS and CDR2 YYNGEE. This CDR3 is 16 amino acids long. CDR3 amino acids: CASRGGAMSSYNEQFF. Written as DNA, the CDR3 is TGTGCCAGCAGGGGCGGGGCTATGAGCTCCTACAATGAGCAGTTCTTC.

This sequence joins TRBV9 and TRBJ2-7; 9 bases are shared with TRBD2. The length of the CDR3 is 15 residues. Trimming at V came to 0 bases and at J to 2 bases, leaving 3 bases not matched to a gene. Germline V gives CDR1 SGDLS, CDR2 YYNGEE. The CDR3 loop reads CASSVGSGGPYEQYF. CDR3 sequence (DNA): TGTGCCAGCAGCGTAGGTAGCGGGGGACCCTACGAGCAGTACTTC.

The V gene is TRBV11-2, the J gene TRBJ2-5, with 13 positions matching TRBD2. The CDR3 loop spans 16 amino acids. V was pared by 5 bases and J by 5 bases, with 8 bases of the junction left unmatched. Per germline, CDR1 SGHAT and CDR2 FQNNGV. Here the CDR3 reads CASSLGLAGDRETQYF. The CDR3 DNA reads as TGTGCCAGCAGCCTCGGACTAGCGGGGGATCGGGAGACCCAGTACTTC.